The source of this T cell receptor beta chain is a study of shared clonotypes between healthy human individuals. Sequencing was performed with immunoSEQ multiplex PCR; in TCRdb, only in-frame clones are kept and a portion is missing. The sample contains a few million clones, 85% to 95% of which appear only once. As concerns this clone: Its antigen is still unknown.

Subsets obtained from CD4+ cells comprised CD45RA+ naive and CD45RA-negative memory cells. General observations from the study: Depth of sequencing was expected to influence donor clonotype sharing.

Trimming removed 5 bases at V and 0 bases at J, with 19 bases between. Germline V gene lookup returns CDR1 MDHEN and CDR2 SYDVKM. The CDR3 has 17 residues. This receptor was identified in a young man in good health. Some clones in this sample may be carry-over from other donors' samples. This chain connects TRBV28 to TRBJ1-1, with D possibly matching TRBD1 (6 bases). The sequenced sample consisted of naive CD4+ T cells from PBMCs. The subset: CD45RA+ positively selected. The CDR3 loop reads CASSPLGADRMNTEAFF. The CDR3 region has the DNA TGTGCCAGCAGTCCTCTAGGGGCCGACAGGATGAACACTGAAGCTTTCTTT. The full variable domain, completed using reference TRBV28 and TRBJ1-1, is DVKVTQSSRYLVKRTGEKVFLECVQDMDHENMFWYRQDPGLGLRLIYFSYDVKMKEKGDIPEGYSVSREKKERFSLILESASTNQTSMYLCASSPLGADRMNTEAFFGQGTRLTVV.